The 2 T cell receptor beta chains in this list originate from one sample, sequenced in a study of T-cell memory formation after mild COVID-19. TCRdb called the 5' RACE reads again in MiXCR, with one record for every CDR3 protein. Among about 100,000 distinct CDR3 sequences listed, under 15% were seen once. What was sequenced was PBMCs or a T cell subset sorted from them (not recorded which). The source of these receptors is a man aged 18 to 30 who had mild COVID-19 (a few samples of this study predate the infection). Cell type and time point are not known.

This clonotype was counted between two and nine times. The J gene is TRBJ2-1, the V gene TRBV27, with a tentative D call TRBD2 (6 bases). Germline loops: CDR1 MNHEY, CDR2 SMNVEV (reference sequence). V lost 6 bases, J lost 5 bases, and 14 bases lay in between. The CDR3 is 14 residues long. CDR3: CASSWIGGDNEQFF. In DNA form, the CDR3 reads TGTGCCAGCAGCTGGATAGGAGGGGACAATGAGCAGTTCTTC.

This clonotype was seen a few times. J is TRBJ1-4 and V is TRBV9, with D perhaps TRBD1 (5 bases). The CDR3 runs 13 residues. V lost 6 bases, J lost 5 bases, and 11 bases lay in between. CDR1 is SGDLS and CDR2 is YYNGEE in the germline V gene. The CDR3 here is CASTGGGNEKLFF. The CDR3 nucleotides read TGTGCCAGCACCGGGGGAGGGAATGAAAAACTGTTTTTT.